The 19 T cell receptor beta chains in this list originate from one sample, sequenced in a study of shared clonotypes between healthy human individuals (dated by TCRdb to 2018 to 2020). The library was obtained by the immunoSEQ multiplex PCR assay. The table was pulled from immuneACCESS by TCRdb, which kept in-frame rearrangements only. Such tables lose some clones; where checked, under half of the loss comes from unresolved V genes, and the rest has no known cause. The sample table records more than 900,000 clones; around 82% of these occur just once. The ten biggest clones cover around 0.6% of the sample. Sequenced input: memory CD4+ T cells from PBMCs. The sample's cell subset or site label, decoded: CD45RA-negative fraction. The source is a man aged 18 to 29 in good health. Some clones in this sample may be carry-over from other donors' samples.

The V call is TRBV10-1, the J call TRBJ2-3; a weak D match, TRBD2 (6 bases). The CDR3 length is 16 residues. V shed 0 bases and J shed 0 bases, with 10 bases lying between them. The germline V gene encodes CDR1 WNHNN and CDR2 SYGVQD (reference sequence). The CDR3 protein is CASSESLGGSTDTQYF. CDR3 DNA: TGCGCCAGCAGTGAGTCTTTGGGAGGAAGCACAGATACGCAGTATTTT.

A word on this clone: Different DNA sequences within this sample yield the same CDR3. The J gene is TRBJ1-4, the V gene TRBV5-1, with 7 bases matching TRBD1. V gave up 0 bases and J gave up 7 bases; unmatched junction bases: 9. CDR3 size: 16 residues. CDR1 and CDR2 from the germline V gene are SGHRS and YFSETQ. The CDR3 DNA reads TGCGCCAGCAGCTTGGCCCCGACAGGGAGTGGTGAAAAACTGTTTTTT. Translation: CASSLAPTGSGEKLFF.

Here the CDR3 reads CASSQERGGTYGYTF. The CDR3 region has the DNA TGTGCCAGCAGCCAAGAGAGGGGGGGGACCTATGGCTACACCTTC. The chain links TRBV4-2 to TRBJ1-2; D is perhaps TRBD1 (6 bases). This CDR3 contains 15 residues. CDR1 is LGHNA, CDR2 YNFKEQ, per germline. Trimming stripped 0 bases from V and 4 bases from J, with 12 bases between.

The CDR3 here is CASSRTGGRGNEQFF. CDR3 DNA sequence: TGTGCCAGCAGCCGCACTGGCGGGAGGGGGAATGAGCAGTTCTTC. V and J are TRBV14 and TRBJ2-1, with 9 bases that match TRBD2. Germline V gene sequence: CDR1 SGHDN, CDR2 FVKESK. After removal of 4 bases from V and 7 bases from J, the junction contained 8 bases not matched to a gene. This CDR3 contains 15 residues.

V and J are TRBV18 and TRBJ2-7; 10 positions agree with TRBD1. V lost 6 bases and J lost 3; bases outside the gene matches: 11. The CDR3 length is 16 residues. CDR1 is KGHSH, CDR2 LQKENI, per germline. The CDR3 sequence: CASSRIPGQGLYEQYF. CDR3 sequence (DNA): TGTGCCAGCTCCCGAATCCCGGGACAGGGGCTCTACGAGCAGTACTTC.

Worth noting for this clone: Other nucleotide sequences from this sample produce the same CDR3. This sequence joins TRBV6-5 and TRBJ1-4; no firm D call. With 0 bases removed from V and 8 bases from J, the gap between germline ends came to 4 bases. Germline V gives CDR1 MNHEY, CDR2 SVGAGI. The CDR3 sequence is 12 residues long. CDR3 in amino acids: CASSYSGEKLFF. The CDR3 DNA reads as TGTGCCAGCAGTTACTCAGGGGAAAAACTGTTTTTT.

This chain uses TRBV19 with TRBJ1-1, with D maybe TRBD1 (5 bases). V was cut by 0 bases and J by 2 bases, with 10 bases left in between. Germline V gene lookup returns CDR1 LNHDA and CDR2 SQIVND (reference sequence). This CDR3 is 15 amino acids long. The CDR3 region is CASSIEDTENTEAFF. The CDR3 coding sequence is TGTGCCAGTAGTATAGAGGACACCGAAAACACTGAAGCTTTCTTT.

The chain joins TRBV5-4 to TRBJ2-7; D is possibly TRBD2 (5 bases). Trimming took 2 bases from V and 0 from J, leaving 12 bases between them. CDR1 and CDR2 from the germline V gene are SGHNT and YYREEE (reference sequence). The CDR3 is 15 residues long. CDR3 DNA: TGTGCCAGCAGCTTACGCCGGGGAAGCTCCTACGAGCAGTACTTC. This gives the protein CASSLRRGSSYEQYF.

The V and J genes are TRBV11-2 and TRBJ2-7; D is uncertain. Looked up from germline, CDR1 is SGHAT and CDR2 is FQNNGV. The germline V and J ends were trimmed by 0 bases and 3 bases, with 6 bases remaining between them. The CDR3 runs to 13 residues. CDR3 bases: TGTGCCAGCAGCTTAGACCCTGACTACGAGCAGTACTTC. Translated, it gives CASSLDPDYEQYF.

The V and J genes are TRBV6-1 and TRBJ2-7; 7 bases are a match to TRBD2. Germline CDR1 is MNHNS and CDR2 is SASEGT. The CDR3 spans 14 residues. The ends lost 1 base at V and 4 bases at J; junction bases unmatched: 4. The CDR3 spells CASSEGGGHYEQYF. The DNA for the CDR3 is TGTGCCAGCAGTGAAGGGGGAGGGCATTACGAGCAGTACTTC.

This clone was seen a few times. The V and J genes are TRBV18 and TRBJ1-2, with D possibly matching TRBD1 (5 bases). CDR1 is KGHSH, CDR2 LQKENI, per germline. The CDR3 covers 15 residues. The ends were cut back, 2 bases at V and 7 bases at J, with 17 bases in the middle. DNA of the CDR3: TGTGCCAGCTCACCAGGGCTGCAGGGACGGGGTGGCTACACCTTC. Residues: CASSPGLQGRGGYTF.

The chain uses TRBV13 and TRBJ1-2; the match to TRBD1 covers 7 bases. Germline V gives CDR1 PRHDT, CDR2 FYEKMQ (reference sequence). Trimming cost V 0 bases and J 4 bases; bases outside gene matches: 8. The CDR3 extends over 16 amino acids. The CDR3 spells CASSLGGGDRGYGYTF. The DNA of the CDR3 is TGTGCCAGCAGCTTAGGGGGTGGGGACAGAGGCTATGGCTACACCTTC.

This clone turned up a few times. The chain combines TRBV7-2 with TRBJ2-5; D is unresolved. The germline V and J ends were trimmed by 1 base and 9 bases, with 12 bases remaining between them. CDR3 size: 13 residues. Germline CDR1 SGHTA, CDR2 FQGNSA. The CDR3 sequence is CASSLDFGVAQYF. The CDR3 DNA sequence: TGTGCCAGCAGCTTAGATTTCGGAGTGGCCCAGTACTTC.

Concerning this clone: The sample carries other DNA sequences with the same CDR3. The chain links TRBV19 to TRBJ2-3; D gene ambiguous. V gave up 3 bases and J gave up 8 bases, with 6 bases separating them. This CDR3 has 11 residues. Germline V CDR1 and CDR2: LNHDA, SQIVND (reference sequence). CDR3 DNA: TGTGCCAGTAGTATCGTTGGTACGCAGTATTTT. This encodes CASSIVGTQYF.

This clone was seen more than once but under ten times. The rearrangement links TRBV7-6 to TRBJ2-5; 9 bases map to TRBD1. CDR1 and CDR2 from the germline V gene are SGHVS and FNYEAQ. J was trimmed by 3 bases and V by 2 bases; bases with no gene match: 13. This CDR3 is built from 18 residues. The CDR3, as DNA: TGTGCCAGCAGCTTACGGTTTGTGGACAGGGGCGAAAAAGAGACCCAGTACTTC. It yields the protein CASSLRFVDRGEKETQYF.

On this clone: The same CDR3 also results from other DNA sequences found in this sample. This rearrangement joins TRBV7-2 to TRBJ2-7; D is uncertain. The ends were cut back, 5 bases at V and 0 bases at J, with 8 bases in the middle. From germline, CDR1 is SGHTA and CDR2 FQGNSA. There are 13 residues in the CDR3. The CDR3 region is CASSLQSSYEQYF. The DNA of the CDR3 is TGTGCCAGCAGCCTGCAAAGCTCCTACGAGCAGTACTTC.

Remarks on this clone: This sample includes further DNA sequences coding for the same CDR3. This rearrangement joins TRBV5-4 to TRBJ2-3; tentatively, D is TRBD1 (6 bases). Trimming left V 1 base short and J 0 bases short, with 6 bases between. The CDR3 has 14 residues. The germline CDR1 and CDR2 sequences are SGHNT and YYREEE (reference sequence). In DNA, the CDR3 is TGTGCCAGCAGCTTGACAGGGAGCACAGATACGCAGTATTTT. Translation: CASSLTGSTDTQYF. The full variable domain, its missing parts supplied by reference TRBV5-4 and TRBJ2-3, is ETGVTQSPTHLIKTRGQQVTLRCSSQSGHNTVSWYQQALGQGPQFIFQYYREEENGRGNFPPRFSGLQFPNYSSELNVNALELDDSALYLCASSLTGSTDTQYFGPGTRLTVL.

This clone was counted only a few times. CDR3 protein: CASSLGVVGGTDTQYF. The CDR3 nucleotides are TGTGCCAGCAGCTTAGGAGTAGTAGGGGGCACAGATACGCAGTATTTT. The chain combines TRBV7-6 with TRBJ2-3, with D maybe TRBD1 (5 bases). CDR1 is SGHVS, CDR2 FNYEAQ, per germline. Trimming stripped 1 base from V and 1 base from J, with 12 bases between. CDR3 length: 16 residues.

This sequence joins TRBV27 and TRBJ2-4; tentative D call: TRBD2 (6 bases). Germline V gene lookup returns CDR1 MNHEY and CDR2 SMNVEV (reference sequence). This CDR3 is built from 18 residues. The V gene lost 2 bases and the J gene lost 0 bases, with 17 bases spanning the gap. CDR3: CASSLPQAGALAKNIQYF. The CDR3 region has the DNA TGTGCCAGCAGTTTACCCCAAGCGGGTGCCTTAGCCAAAAACATTCAGTACTTC.